This TCR beta chain was documented in a study of siplizumab effects on memory and regulatory T cells (dated by TCRdb to the late 2010s). General notes on the study: The effect of the anti-CD2 antibody siplizumab on alloreactive T-cell subsets was examined in allogeneic mixed lymphocyte reactions constructed from human PBMCs. Paper-wide results and their limitations: About 75-95% of proliferating CD4+ or CD8+ clones could not be given a naive or memory phenotype. Greater diversity appeared to be present in unstimulated naive T cells than in memory T cells, and a substantial contribution to the alloresponse seemed to be made by naive cells. The suppressive function of proliferating Tregs from siplizumab cultures was not functionally confirmed. In reactions with siplizumab, an average of about 75% of mappable alloreactive CD4+ clones were Treg-derived, compared with 25% to 30% in control reactions. Sequences below about 10^-5 frequency were poorly captured, so only a minor fraction of alloreactive clones could be mapped to unstimulated subsets. The cumulative frequency of alloreactive sequences traceable to unstimulated CD4+ memory T cells was significantly reduced by siplizumab.

Unstimulated CD4+ memory cells were also sequenced in three donor pairs, together with CD4+ naive, CD8+ TEMRA, CD8+ naive and CD8+ effector memory subsets. Sorted unstimulated T cells and proliferating T cells recovered from mixed lymphocyte reactions were subjected to TCRbeta CDR3 sequencing. Fresh whole blood from approximately ten HLA-typed healthy donors was used to isolate PBMCs. Points on this clone: The clone's antigen remains unknown. There are no base qualities to consult, and no much larger clone falls within one base.

Receptor libraries were prepared by the immunoSEQ multiplex PCR assay. Some 1.1 x 10^5 TCR templates per sample were assayed on the deep sequencing platform. Genomic DNA extracted from sorted T cells was used for TCRbeta CDR3 sequencing. Under the source paper's analysis protocol: The R programming language was used for the clonal analysis of the TCRbeta CDR3 data. Unstimulated samples were compared with post-reaction CFSE-low samples to define alloreactive CD4+ and CD8+ clones. Alloreactive CD4+ clones were assigned to regulatory or non-regulatory origin by matching sequences to sorted unstimulated Treg and non-Treg repertoires. What TCRdb holds here is the immuneACCESS table cut down to in-frame rearrangements. Part of the clones is not present; checked against another copy, under half of the missing clones reflect an unresolved V gene, and the others are unexplained. V and J calls and clone size are as listed in that table; D and trimming were resolved from the DNA. In this sample the table shows tens of thousands of clones, roughly 96% of which occur a single time. The biggest ten clones account for roughly 0.033% of the sample.

From the cysteine up to the phenylalanine, the CDR3 has a length of 16 residues. Only CDR3 DNA remains: 48 bases, in frame from the first base. V ends up 4 bases short and J 0 bases short, with an unmatched junction base count of 8. As encoded in the germline V gene, CDR1 is MGHRA while CDR2 is YSYEKL. The source of this sequence is a human donor in good health. Sequencing was carried out using naive CD4+ T cells sorted from blood. What the cell subset or site label conveys for this sample: unstimulated naive T cells. The chain couples TRBV4-1 to TRBJ2-7, with 8 bases matching TRBD1. At the DNA level, the sequence is TGCGCCAGCAGCCGTATCAGGGGGCTATCCTCCTACGAGCAGTACTTC. Translated, this gives CASSRIRGLSSYEQYF.